Listed here are 23 T cell receptor beta chains from one sample, sequenced in a study of neurological immune-mediated disorders. Via MiXCR, TCRdb re-called the 5' RACE reads, giving one row per CDR3 protein. The table includes about 59,000 distinct CDR3 sequences, around 3.8% detected once. Sample: PBMCs. The receptors come from a woman between 50 and 59 years old with multiple sclerosis.

This clonotype was seen repeatedly, ten times or more. The V gene is TRBV6-6, the J gene TRBJ1-1; TRBD1 matches 9 bases. This CDR3 contains 15 residues. CDR1 and CDR2 from the germline V gene are MNHNY and SVGAGI (reference sequence). The V and J ends lost 4 bases and 6 bases, in that order; junction bases with no gene match: 9. DNA for the CDR3: TGTGCCAGCAGTTCCAGGGGACAGGGAGTCGCTGAAGCTTTCTTT. Protein product: CASSSRGQGVAEAFF.

This clonotype was picked up many times. The CDR3 coding sequence is TGCGCCAGCAGCCAAGTTCGCCGGCGGGCAGATACGCAGTATTTT. Protein sequence: CASSQVRRRADTQYF. This chain uses TRBV4-3 with TRBJ2-3; maybe TRBD2 (5 bases). The V gene lost 1 base and the J gene lost 4 bases, with 12 bases spanning the gap. The CDR3 extends over 15 amino acids. Germline V gene lookup returns CDR1 LGHNA and CDR2 YSLEER.

This clonotype was seen many times. CDR3 coding DNA: TGTGCCAGCAGATACACCGGGCCAGGGACTGGGGCTGGAAACACCATATATTTT. Protein: CASRYTGPGTGAGNTIYF. J is TRBJ1-3 and V is TRBV5-5; D might be TRBD1 (5 bases). Trimming took off 5 bases at V and 2 bases at J, with 23 bases between the two ends. The length of the CDR3 is 18 residues. Germline V lookup: CDR1 SGHKS, CDR2 YYEKEE (reference sequence).

This clonotype was detected ten times or more. CDR3 sequence (DNA): TGCAGTGCGGAGGGGGCTCGGAATTCACCCCTCCACTTT. This translates into CSAEGARNSPLHF. The chain combines TRBV20-1 with TRBJ1-6; TRBD1 aligns across 7 bases. The germline V gene has CDR1 DFQATT and CDR2 SNEGSKA (reference sequence). The CDR3 extends over 13 amino acids. Trimming at V came to 6 bases and at J to 7 bases, leaving 6 bases not matched to a gene.

This clonotype was counted many times. As DNA, the CDR3 is TGCAAACTCGGAGGGAGGGCCAACAATGAGCAGTTCTTC. This codes for CKLGGRANNEQFF. The V call is TRBV20-1, the J call TRBJ2-1, with TRBD2 matching 7 bases. The CDR3 runs to 13 residues. CDR1 and CDR2 (germline): DFQATT, SNEGSKA (reference sequence).

There are many counts of this clonotype. The chain uses TRBV6-5 and TRBJ2-7, with 9 bases fitting TRBD1. CDR1 and CDR2 (germline): MNHEY, SVGAGI. Trimming cost V 7 bases and J 4 bases; bases outside gene matches: 8. This CDR3 comprises 14 residues. CDR3 residues: CASTEQGAPYEQYF. The CDR3 nucleotides are TGTGCCAGCACCGAACAGGGGGCGCCTTACGAGCAGTACTTC.

This clonotype was observed many times. The DNA of the CDR3 is TGTGCCAGCAGCCCTCCTCGGACGGGGGGAAGGGGAGATGAGCAGTTCTTC. Translation gives CASSPPRTGGRGDEQFF. The chain has TRBV14 and TRBJ2-1; TRBD2 matches at 7 bases. V was clipped by 4 bases and J by 8 bases; unmatched bases: 17. In germline, CDR1 is SGHDN, CDR2 FVKESK. The CDR3 runs to 17 residues.

This clonotype was counted at least ten times. The chain is built from TRBV5-1 and TRBJ2-1, with 12 bases lining up with TRBD2. This CDR3 contains 15 residues. The germline gives CDR1 SGHRS, CDR2 YFSETQ. Germline trimming cut 4 bases from V and 8 bases from J; bases unmatched to any gene: 7. The CDR3 spells CASSKRLAGVYEQFF. For the CDR3, the DNA is TGCGCCAGCAGCAAAAGACTAGCGGGAGTTTATGAGCAGTTCTTC.

This clonotype was seen ten or more times. This chain uses TRBV24-1 with TRBJ2-3; 8 nucleotides agree with TRBD2. The CDR3 extends over 15 amino acids. Per the germline V gene, CDR1 is KGHDR and CDR2 is SFDVKD. V lost 6 bases, J lost 5 bases, and 9 bases stayed unmatched. CDR3 nucleotide sequence: TGTGCCACCAGTTCTACCAGCGGGAGTAGAGATACGCAGTATTTT. It codes for CATSSTSGSRDTQYF.

Ten or more counts support this clonotype. The V and J genes are TRBV5-1 and TRBJ1-5; D gene unclear. From germline, CDR1 is SGHRS and CDR2 YFSETQ. The CDR3 loop spans 14 amino acids. The V and J ends lost 0 bases and 4 bases respectively, with 8 bases between them. The CDR3 DNA reads TGCGCCAGCAGCTTGGAGGGAGATAATCAGCCCCAGCATTTT. Its protein product is CASSLEGDNQPQHF.

This clonotype was detected ten times or more. The rearrangement joins TRBV15 to TRBJ1-1; D perhaps matches TRBD1 (5 bases). Germline loops: CDR1 LNHNV, CDR2 YYDKDF (reference sequence). CDR3 length equals 16 residues. With 3 bases removed from V and 4 bases from J, the gap between germline ends came to 18 bases. This chain's CDR3 is CATSSGTATWGTEAFF. CDR3 sequence (DNA): TGTGCCACCAGCAGCGGGACCGCTACATGGGGCACTGAAGCTTTCTTT.

This clonotype has at least ten counts. The germline gene is not matched at one end of the junction; a read error may be the cause. The chain recombines TRBV29-1 with TRBJ1-5; D may be TRBD1 (5 bases). The CDR3 covers 13 residues. Germline assignment: CDR1 SQVTM and CDR2 ANQGSEA. Here the CDR3 reads CSVVGQDNQPQNF. The CDR3 DNA is TGCAGCGTTGTCGGGCAGGACAATCAGCCCCAGAATTTT.

At least ten counts were recorded for this clonotype. The chain combines TRBV27 with TRBJ1-4; D remains unclear. In germline, CDR1 is MNHEY, CDR2 SMNVEV (reference sequence). V shed 6 bases and J shed 0 bases, with 17 bases lying between them. The length of the CDR3 is 17 residues. Written as DNA, the CDR3 is TGTGCCAGCAGCCCCCTCACGGGGATTGCAACTAATGAAAAACTGTTTTTT. Amino acids: CASSPLTGIATNEKLFF.

The sample holds many counts of this clonotype. The CDR3 here is CSAIDGNNQPQHF. CDR3 DNA: TGCAGTGCTATCGACGGGAACAATCAGCCCCAGCATTTT. The chain couples TRBV20-1 to TRBJ1-5; D gene unclear. Germline V lookup: CDR1 DFQATT, CDR2 SNEGSKA (reference sequence). The CDR3 runs 13 residues. The germline V and J ends were trimmed by 4 bases and 3 bases, with 10 bases remaining between them.

The sample holds many counts of this clonotype. The chain carries TRBV20-1 and TRBJ2-2; the D gene is possibly TRBD2 (6 bases). The V and J ends lost 0 bases and 3 bases respectively, with 11 bases between them. This CDR3 is 15 amino acids long. The V gene's germline CDR1 is DFQATT and CDR2 SNEGSKA (reference sequence). The CDR3 loop is CSARDEGLYTGELFF. The CDR3 bases are TGCAGTGCTAGAGATGAGGGACTCTACACCGGGGAGCTGTTTTTT.

This clonotype was seen a few times. The final CDR3 position lacks the conserved phenylalanine or tryptophan, pointing to a likely read error. The DNA is left out, because the CDR3 cannot be placed on it with certainty; the CDR3 is given as TCRdb lists it. V is TRBV27 and J is TRBJ1-6; the table assigns TRBD1, which was not confirmed against the DNA. CDR1 MNHEY and CDR2 SMNVEV come from the germline V gene (reference sequence). The CDR3 has 14 residues if both end residues are counted. The CDR3: CASSPWTVSSPLNI.

Comment on this clonotype: This may be a read error: a much more frequent sequence differs by one nucleotide. This CDR3 fails to terminate in the conserved phenylalanine or tryptophan, so it likely reflects a read error. The V gene is TRBV15, the J gene TRBJ2-5, with TRBD2 as a possible D gene (6 bases). Trimming left V 0 bases short and J 0 bases short, with 20 bases between. CDR1 and CDR2 (germline): LNHNV, YYDKDF (reference sequence). The CDR3 consists of 19 residues. This chain's CDR3 is CATSRDPTRAGRHQETQYC. CDR3 coding DNA: TGTGCCACCAGCAGAGATCCCACTCGGGCGGGAAGGCACCAAGAGACCCAGTACTGC.

This clonotype was recorded many times. The rearrangement joins TRBV9 to TRBJ2-5; weak D call: TRBD2 (6 bases). CDR1 is SGDLS and CDR2 is YYNGEE in the germline V gene. Trimming removed 3 bases at V and 5 bases at J, with 17 bases between. This CDR3 comprises 15 residues. CDR3 sequence reads: CASSEGGGSGETQYF. For the CDR3, the DNA is TGTGCCAGCAGCGAAGGTGGTGGGAGCGGGGAGACCCAGTACTTC. Drawing the rest from reference TRBV9 and TRBJ2-5, the complete variable domain is DSGVTQTPKHLITATGQRVTLRCSPRSGDLSVYWYQQSLDQGLQFLIQYYNGEERAKGNILERFSAQQFPDLHSELNLSSLELGDSALYFCASSEGGGSGETQYFGPGTRLLVL.

This clonotype came up a few times. Relative to the germline gene, one junction end is altered; a read error may explain this. The V call is TRBV4-2, the J call TRBJ1-5; D gene unclear. Germline CDR1 and CDR2: LGHNA and YNFKEQ. The CDR3 has 15 amino acids. CDR3 loop: CASSQETPINQPQNF. The CDR3 region has the DNA TGTGCCAGCAGCCAAGAAACCCCCATTAATCAGCCCCAGAATTTT.

The table lists this clonotype with many counts. One junction end disagrees with the germline gene, perhaps due to a read error. The V gene is TRBV9, the J gene TRBJ2-1, with 11 bases lining up with TRBD2. The germline CDR1 and CDR2 sequences are SGDLS and YYNGEE. This CDR3 is built from 17 residues. In DNA, the CDR3 is TGTGCCAGCAGCGCCCTAGAGCGGACTAGCGGGTTTAATGTGCAGTTCTTC. It translates to CASSALERTSGFNVQFF. The full variable domain, rest sourced from reference TRBV9 and TRBJ2-1, is DSGVTQTPKHLITATGQRVTLRCSPRSGDLSVYWYQQSLDQGLQFLIQYYNGEERAKGNILERFSAQQFPDLHSELNLSSLELGDSALYFCASSALERTSGFNVQFFGPGTRLTVL.

The V gene is TRBV5-1, the J gene TRBJ2-2; D is uncertain. Deletions cut 4 bases from V and 5 bases from J, with 15 bases between. The CDR3 covers 15 residues. Germline V gene data show CDR1 as SGHRS and CDR2 as YFSETQ. The CDR3 region has the DNA TGCGCCAGCAGCAACACAGAACAGAGTACCGGGGAGCTGTTTTTT. This encodes CASSNTEQSTGELFF.

This clonotype was recorded at least ten times. The genes are TRBV7-2 and TRBJ2-2; D may be TRBD1 or TRBD2 (5 bases each). The CDR3 is 17 amino acids. The germline V gene has CDR1 SGHTA and CDR2 FQGNSA. Trimming shortened V by 6 bases and J by 1 base, and 18 bases separated the two germline ends. The CDR3 sequence: CASSFWGPGKNTGELFF. The CDR3 DNA reads TGTGCCAGCAGTTTTTGGGGACCAGGGAAGAACACCGGGGAGCTGTTTTTT.

The table lists this clonotype with many counts. The chain employs TRBV5-6 and TRBJ1-6; D possibly corresponds to TRBD1 (5 bases). Trimming cost V 3 bases and J 10 bases, with 8 bases left between them. Germline CDR1 SGHDT, CDR2 YYEEEE. This CDR3 is 12 amino acids long. Here the CDR3 DNA reads TGTGCCAGCAGCTGGGGGAAATCACCCCTCCACTTT. Its translation is CASSWGKSPLHF.